The 2 T cell receptor beta chains presented below share a single source sample, sequenced in a study of Ad26.COV2.S vaccination and SARS-CoV-2 variants. The data were produced by immunoSEQ multiplex PCR, yet TCRdb's version contains in-frame clones alone and is incomplete. The top ten clones hold more than 1.5% of a sample with 410,000 or so clones, roughly 90% of them seen once. The treatment denotes: roughly 19 received Ad26.COV2.S at low or high dose, single or two shots; 5 received placebo; per-sample allocation not given. Repertoires come from day 63 after the first vaccine or placebo injection. The sample consisted of peripheral blood, taken in a trial of Ad26.COV2.S vaccine versus placebo. The receptors come from a person aged 18-60 years who received the Ad26.COV2.S COVID-19 vaccine or a placebo.

CDR3 loop: CAWSAGRDQPQHF. The CDR3 DNA reads as TGTGCCTGGAGTGCAGGGAGGGATCAGCCCCAGCATTTT. The rearrangement uses TRBV30 and TRBJ1-5; D is perhaps TRBD1 (5 bases). Germline V CDR1 and CDR2: GTSNPN, SVGIG (reference sequence). CDR3 length: 13 residues. Trimming took off 1 base at V and 5 bases at J, with 9 bases between the two ends. Full variable domain (rest looked up from reference TRBV30 and TRBJ1-5): SQTIHQWPATLVQPVGSPLSLECTVEGTSNPNLYWYRQAAGRGLQLLFYSVGIGQISSEVPQNLSASRPQDRQFILSSKKLLLSDSGFYLCAWSAGRDQPQHFGDGTRLSIL.

V and J are TRBV18 and TRBJ2-3; TRBD2 matches 7 bases. The CDR3 is 19 amino acids. Trimming cost V 0 bases and J 2 bases; bases outside gene matches: 14. The germline V gene encodes CDR1 KGHSH and CDR2 LQKENI. CDR3 region: CASSPPGGASGVNTDTQYF. CDR3 DNA sequence: TGTGCCAGCTCACCACCCGGGGGAGCAAGCGGGGTAAACACAGATACGCAGTATTTT.